The T cell receptor beta chain described here comes from a study of blood T cells in healthy people across ages. This clonotype was detected many times. Total RNA, at least 5 micrograms per sample, came from PBMCs. Next came a second PCR, run for about 7 to 12 cycles, which used a sample-barcoded 5' primer along with a J-beta primer mix. Every single cDNA molecule received a tag from a template-switch adaptor with 12 random nucleotides. Sequencing yielded, for each sample, at least 3 million paired-end reads carrying CDR3. TCRdb fed the 5' RACE reads into MiXCR, producing one record per CDR3 protein. The sample shows hundreds of thousands of distinct CDR3 sequences, about 30% of them seen only once. The CDR3 is 20 amino acids. With 3 bases clipped from V and 5 bases from J, the junction kept 19 bases outside the gene matches. CDR1 is KGHDR and CDR2 is SFDVKD in the germline V gene.

The chain has TRBV24-1 and TRBJ2-1; 9 nucleotides line up with TRBD1. The sequence was collected from an elderly woman in good health. Material: blood. The CDR3 loop reads CATSDPSDRGILPFDNEQFF. The CDR3 DNA follows: TGTGCCACCAGTGATCCCTCCGACAGGGGGATACTCCCCTTCGACAATGAGCAGTTCTTC.